The 15 T cell receptor beta chains in this list originate from one sample, sequenced in a study of blood T cells in healthy people across ages. Together with a sample-barcoded 5' primer, a J-beta primer mix was included in a second PCR lasting about 7 to 12 cycles. MiXCR was run by TCRdb on the 5' RACE reads, yielding one entry per CDR3 protein. In the table there are about 400,000 distinct CDR3 sequences, about 55% of which are singletons. The sequencing sample was made of blood. These receptors all come from a man aged 60 to 75 in good health.

The table lists this clonotype with a count of one. The V call is TRBV5-1, the J call TRBJ2-7; D is uncertain. Germline assignment: CDR1 SGHRS and CDR2 YFSETQ. The germline V and J ends were trimmed by 1 base and 0 bases, with 11 bases remaining between them. This CDR3 region has 15 residues. CDR3 in amino acids: CASSLIGSVSYEQYF. The DNA of the CDR3 is TGCGCCAGCAGCTTGATTGGGTCAGTCTCCTACGAGCAGTACTTC. The full variable domain, in which reference TRBV5-1 and TRBJ2-7 provide the parts outside the CDR3, is KAGVTQTPRYLIKTRGQQVTLSCSPISGHRSVSWYQQTPGQGLQFLFEYFSETQRNKGNFPGRFSGRQFSNSRSEMNVSTLELGDSALYLCASSLIGSVSYEQYFGPGTRLTVT.

This clonotype appeared many times. The chain joins TRBV28 to TRBJ2-5, with TRBD1 identical over 9 bases. The CDR3 runs to 16 residues. J was trimmed by 2 bases and V by 4 bases; bases with no gene match: 8. Germline V gene sequence: CDR1 MDHEN, CDR2 SYDVKM. Here the CDR3 reads CASSYAPGQGQETQYF. CDR3 nucleotide sequence: TGTGCCAGCAGTTATGCCCCGGGACAGGGACAAGAGACCCAGTACTTC.

This clonotype appeared a few times. The chain uses TRBV7-2 and TRBJ2-2; 9 bases agree with TRBD2. J was trimmed by 7 bases and V by 0 bases; bases with no gene match: 6. The CDR3 runs to 16 residues. CDR1 SGHTA and CDR2 FQGNSA come from the germline V gene. The CDR3 sequence is CASSLAAREGNGELFF. DNA of the CDR3: TGTGCCAGCAGCTTAGCAGCGCGGGAGGGCAACGGGGAGCTGTTTTTT.

The rearrangement joins TRBV29-1 to TRBJ2-7, with D perhaps matching TRBD1 (6 bases). Germline V CDR1 and CDR2: SQVTM, ANQGSEA. V shed 5 bases and J shed 4 bases, with 15 bases lying between them. This CDR3 comprises 13 residues. The CDR3 region has the DNA TGCAGCGTTCGACAGGCCCTCTATTACGAGCAGTACTTC. This encodes CSVRQALYYEQYF.

J is TRBJ2-1 and V is TRBV4-2, with 8 bases matching TRBD2. Germline lookup yields CDR1 LGHNA and CDR2 YNFKEQ. V lost 0 bases to trimming and J lost 8 bases; unmatched junction nucleotides: 9. This CDR3 is built from 16 residues. The CDR3 here is CASSQDGRGGLYEQFF. CDR3 nucleotide sequence: TGTGCCAGCAGCCAAGATGGACGGGGGGGCCTCTATGAGCAGTTCTTC.

This clonotype was observed a handful of times. CDR3 DNA: TGTGCCAGCAGCTTAAGGACGGGGGTGAGGGAGCAGTACTTC. Protein sequence: CASSLRTGVREQYF. This sequence joins TRBV11-2 and TRBJ2-7, with D perhaps matching TRBD2 (6 bases). Trimming cost V 2 bases and J 7 bases, with 15 bases left between them. The CDR3 spans 14 residues. Germline V gene sequence: CDR1 SGHAT, CDR2 FQNNGV.

This clonotype was counted only a few times. The chain links TRBV12-3 or TRBV12-4 to TRBJ2-1, with D perhaps matching TRBD2 (7 bases). The V gene lost 8 bases and the J gene lost 5 bases, with 13 bases spanning the gap. CDR3 length: 13 residues. In nucleotides, the CDR3 is TGTGCCAGCGGGGGAGGGGGGGACAATGAGCAGTTCTTC. Its translation: CASGGGGDNEQFF.

The J gene is TRBJ2-1, the V gene TRBV5-4; D not resolved. V was clipped by 0 bases and J by 3 bases, with 7 bases between them. The CDR3 totals 14 residues. Germline V gene sequence: CDR1 SGHNT, CDR2 YYREEE (reference sequence). The CDR3 region is CASSLETDYNEQFF. CDR3 nucleotide sequence: TGTGCCAGCAGCTTGGAAACGGACTACAATGAGCAGTTCTTC.

This chain joins TRBV4-3 and TRBJ2-4, with 8 bases aligning to TRBD1. Trimming removed 3 bases from V and 11 bases from J; junction bases left unmatched: 9. Germline loops: CDR1 LGHNA, CDR2 YSLEER. The CDR3 totals 14 residues. The CDR3 coding sequence is TGCGCCAGCAGCCAGGAGTCCCGGACAGGGTTTCAGTACTTC. Translating it yields CASSQESRTGFQYF.

V is TRBV5-6 and J is TRBJ2-3, with 15 bases lining up with TRBD2. This CDR3 region has 17 residues. The trim removed 4 bases at V and 5 bases at J, leaving 8 bases unmatched. The V gene's germline CDR1 is SGHDT and CDR2 YYEEEE. The CDR3 is CASSLGLAGGQKDTQYF. Here the CDR3 DNA reads TGTGCCAGCAGCCTTGGACTAGCGGGGGGGCAGAAAGATACGCAGTATTTT.

This chain connects TRBV20-1 to TRBJ2-3; tentatively, D is TRBD1 or TRBD2 (5 bases each). Germline assignment: CDR1 DFQATT and CDR2 SNEGSKA (reference sequence). Trimming took 3 bases from V and 6 from J, leaving 16 bases between them. The CDR3 length is 14 residues. The CDR3 sequence is CSARFGLGTDTQYF. The CDR3 coding sequence is TGCAGTGCTAGGTTTGGGCTAGGGACGGATACGCAGTATTTT.

There are a few counts of this clonotype. The chain is built from TRBV12-3 or TRBV12-4 and TRBJ2-1, with 8 bases identical to TRBD2. V shed 6 bases and J 0 bases; nucleotides not matched to a gene: 1. This CDR3 comprises 14 residues. This CDR3 reads CASRGTSSYNEQFF. The CDR3 DNA is TGTGCCAGCAGGGGGACTAGCTCCTACAATGAGCAGTTCTTC.

The J gene is TRBJ1-1, the V gene TRBV18; D is unresolved. The CDR3 is made up of 14 amino acids. CDR1 and CDR2 (germline): KGHSH, LQKENI. V gave up 1 base and J gave up 1 base, with 7 bases separating them. The chain's CDR3 is CASSPQAGNTEAFF. As DNA, the CDR3 is TGTGCCAGCTCACCACAGGCGGGGAACACTGAAGCTTTCTTT. The full variable domain, in which reference TRBV18 and TRBJ1-1 provide the parts outside the CDR3, is NAGVMQNPRHLVRRRGQEARLRCSPMKGHSHVYWYRQLPEEGLKFMVYLQKENIIDESGMPKERFSAEFPKEGPSILRIQQVVRGDSAAYFCASSPQAGNTEAFFGQGTRLTVV.

The chain joins TRBV28 to TRBJ1-5, with D unresolved. The CDR3 runs 14 residues. Trimming stripped 6 bases from V and 9 bases from J, with 18 bases between. CDR1 MDHEN and CDR2 SYDVKM come from the germline V gene. CDR3 sequence reads: CASSRDTARLPQHF. The CDR3 nucleotides are TGTGCCAGCAGCCGAGACACCGCCCGATTGCCCCAGCATTTT.

With regard to this clonotype: The junction differs from germline at one of its ends, possibly a read error. The chain couples TRBV11-1 to TRBJ2-6; the D call may be TRBD1 or TRBD2 (5 bases each). The CDR3 consists of 15 residues. The V gene's germline CDR1 is SGHAT and CDR2 FQDESV (reference sequence). CDR3 residues: CASSLQGTGANILTF. Written as DNA, the CDR3 is TGTGCCAGCAGCTTACAAGGGACCGGGGCCAACATCCTGACTTTC.